This paragraph reports one TCR beta chain. V lost 1 base, J lost 5 bases, and 4 bases stayed unmatched. The CDR3 has 15 amino acids. Germline CDR1 and CDR2: SGHTA and FQGNSA. A 5'RACE reaction primed in the constant segment made cDNA libraries of TCR alpha and TCR beta, and these carried sample barcodes and UMIs. TCRdb redid the calling of the 5' RACE reads with MiXCR, one entry per CDR3 protein. This sample yields about 320,000 distinct CDR3 sequences, of which roughly an eighth are seen a single time; under 25% belongs to the top ten. These data belong to a study of T-cell memory formation after mild COVID-19.

The specimen sequenced was PBMCs or a T cell subset sorted from them (not recorded which). The chain employs TRBV7-2 and TRBJ2-1; 8 nucleotides match TRBD2. This receptor was identified in a man aged 18 to 29 who had mild COVID-19 (a few samples of this study predate the infection). Cell type and time point are not known. The CDR3 coding sequence is TGTGCCAGCAGCTTAGATCGGGGGGGTCACAATGAGCAGTTCTTC. This translates into CASSLDRGGHNEQFF.